The 6 T cell receptor beta chains below come from one sample, sequenced in a study of cytomegalovirus exposure and HLA in healthy donors. The PCR contained 60 Vbeta and 13 Jbeta primers. Method: immunoSEQ multiplex PCR; TCRdb's copy keeps in-frame clones and lacks some. The data contain about 160,000 clones, under 80% of them singletons. The sequencing input was PBMCs. These receptors all come from a middle-aged man in good health and CMV-seronegative.

This clone appeared once. The rearrangement links TRBV16 to TRBJ1-5; D is uncertain. This CDR3 spans 12 amino acids. The germline CDR1 and CDR2 sequences are KGHSY and FQNENV. The V end lost 4 bases, the J end lost 7 bases, and 8 bases lay between the germline ends. The CDR3 DNA is TGTGCCAGCAGCCGAGGGAACCAGCCCCAGCATTTT. It encodes CASSRGNQPQHF.

The genes are TRBV5-4 and TRBJ2-5; TRBD1 agrees at 7 bases. V dropped 4 bases and J dropped 7; count of bases not matched to a gene: 13. The CDR3 length is 15 residues. Germline V gene data show CDR1 as SGHNT and CDR2 as YYREEE (reference sequence). The CDR3 region is CASSARQGSEGTQYF. DNA of the CDR3: TGTGCCAGCAGCGCGAGACAGGGATCCGAAGGGACCCAGTACTTC.

The chain is built from TRBV6-5 and TRBJ1-1; D is unclear. The CDR3 spans 14 residues. With 6 bases removed from V and 1 base from J, the gap between germline ends came to 12 bases. Per germline, CDR1 MNHEY and CDR2 SVGAGI. The CDR3: CASRSDTWNTEAFF. The CDR3 DNA is TGTGCCAGCAGATCTGACACATGGAACACTGAAGCTTTCTTT.

CDR3 coding DNA: TGTGCCTGGAGGGTAGGGAGCTCCTACAATGAGCAGTTCTTC. As protein: CAWRVGSSYNEQFF. V is TRBV30 and J is TRBJ2-1, with a possible D match to TRBD2 (5 bases). V was clipped by 3 bases and J by 0 bases, with 9 bases between them. The length of the CDR3 is 14 residues. Germline V gives CDR1 GTSNPN, CDR2 SVGIG (reference sequence).

The chain has TRBV5-1 and TRBJ2-5; 10 bases match TRBD2. The CDR3 contains 16 residues. V shed 0 bases, J shed 0 bases, and the junction held 2 bases outside the gene matches. CDR1 SGHRS and CDR2 YFSETQ come from the germline V gene. The CDR3 protein is CASSLALAGDQETQYF. Here the CDR3 DNA reads TGCGCCAGCAGCTTGGCCCTAGCGGGGGACCAAGAGACCCAGTACTTC. Looking up the rest from reference TRBV5-1 and TRBJ2-5 gives the full variable domain: KAGVTQTPRYLIKTRGQQVTLSCSPISGHRSVSWYQQTPGQGLQFLFEYFSETQRNKGNFPGRFSGRQFSNSRSEMNVSTLELGDSALYLCASSLALAGDQETQYFGPGTRLLVL.

The V call is TRBV30, the J call TRBJ1-5; D remains unclear. The CDR3 length is 14 residues. With 1 base removed from V and 3 bases from J, the gap between germline ends came to 10 bases. The germline gives CDR1 GTSNPN, CDR2 SVGIG (reference sequence). The CDR3 DNA follows: TGTGCCTGGAGTGGCGGGTTACCCAATCAGCCCCAGCATTTT. Encoded protein: CAWSGGLPNQPQHF.